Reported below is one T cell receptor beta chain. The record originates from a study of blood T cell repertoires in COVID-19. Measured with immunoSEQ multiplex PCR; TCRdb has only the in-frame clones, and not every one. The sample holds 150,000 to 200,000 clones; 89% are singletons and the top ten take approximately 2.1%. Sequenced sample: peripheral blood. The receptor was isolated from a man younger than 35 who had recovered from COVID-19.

Here the CDR3 reads CATSNPQREVETQYF. The CDR3 DNA reads as TGTGCCACCAGCAATCCCCAGCGGGAGGTGGAGACCCAGTACTTC. The rearrangement uses TRBV15 and TRBJ2-5, with 9 bases fitting TRBD2. Germline lookup yields CDR1 LNHNV and CDR2 YYDKDF (reference sequence). The V and J ends lost 4 bases and 5 bases, in that order; junction bases with no gene match: 8. The CDR3 contains 15 residues.